Each of the 28 T cell receptor beta chains below was sequenced from the same sample in a study of beta chain features in type 1 diabetes. Notes on the study in general: Within each of all four CD4+ subsets, Type 1 diabetes patients had TCRB CDR3s that were moderately but significantly shorter.

The antigens for these receptors are not known. Reverse transcription of all isolated RNA meant that expressed TCRB transcripts were sequenced. Assay used: immunoSEQ multiplex PCR; TCRdb lists only in-frame clones, some missing. The sample has 600,000 to 750,000 clones; over 10% are singletons. What was sequenced was naive CD4+ T cells from blood. Receptors were obtained from a man aged 25 to 40 with type 1 diabetes.

The chain employs TRBV10-3 and TRBJ1-1; TRBD1 might be the D (5 bases). Trimming shortened V by 6 bases and J by 9 bases, and 14 bases separated the two germline ends. Per germline, CDR1 ENHRY and CDR2 SYGVKD. This CDR3 has 12 amino acids. The CDR3 reads CAISPDPGQAFF. For the CDR3, the DNA is TGTGCCATCAGCCCAGACCCGGGACAAGCTTTCTTT.

The gene calls are TRBV11-3 and TRBJ1-5, with D hard to call. Germline CDR1 SGHNT, CDR2 YENEEA. The CDR3 has 13 amino acids. V was shortened by 1 base and J by 7 bases, with 8 bases between the two germline ends. CDR3 coding DNA: TGTGCCAGCAGCTTAGCTGAGGAGCAGCCCCAGCATTTT. Protein product: CASSLAEEQPQHF.

The rearrangement joins TRBV18 to TRBJ1-1; tentatively, D is TRBD1 (6 bases). Trimming took 5 bases from V and 3 from J, leaving 10 bases between them. CDR1 is KGHSH and CDR2 is LQKENI in the germline V gene. CDR3 length equals 13 residues. The CDR3 loop is CASSSGQYTEAFF. DNA of the CDR3: TGTGCCAGCTCATCCGGACAGTACACTGAAGCTTTCTTT.

The chain links TRBV25-1 to TRBJ1-5; possible D gene TRBD1, 5 bases. This CDR3 has 13 residues. Germline V lookup: CDR1 MGHDK, CDR2 SYGVNS. V was clipped by 5 bases and J by 5 bases, with 10 bases between them. Here the CDR3 DNA reads TGTGCCAGCAGTCGGATAGGGGATCAGCCCCAGCATTTT. Its translation: CASSRIGDQPQHF.

This clone came up a few times. The chain carries TRBV20-1 and TRBJ2-7; no firm D call. CDR3 length: 11 residues. Trimming removed 1 base from V and 6 bases from J, with 7 bases in between. The V gene's germline CDR1 is DFQATT and CDR2 SNEGSKA (reference sequence). The CDR3 DNA sequence: TGCAGTGCTAGAGGATTTTCCGAGCAGTACTTC. This sequence encodes CSARGFSEQYF.

The genes are TRBV6-6 and TRBJ1-4, with D unresolved. Germline loops: CDR1 MNHNY, CDR2 SVGAGI (reference sequence). V was pared by 0 bases and J by 5 bases, with 1 base between. CDR3 length: 12 amino acids. Written as DNA, the CDR3 is TGTGCCAGCAGTTACTCAAATGAAAAACTGTTTTTT. It translates to CASSYSNEKLFF.

This clone was detected a few times. The genes are TRBV6-5 and TRBJ2-3, with D unresolved. The V end lost 3 bases, the J end lost 7 bases, and 17 bases lay between the germline ends. In germline, CDR1 is MNHEY, CDR2 SVGAGI. This CDR3 contains 15 residues. For the CDR3, the DNA is TGTGCCAGCAGTTATTCCGGGCCCTTGGGCTATACGCAGTATTTT. This encodes CASSYSGPLGYTQYF.

The sample holds a few counts of this clone. The V call is TRBV27, the J call TRBJ1-4; weak D call: TRBD1 (6 bases). The V gene's germline CDR1 is MNHEY and CDR2 SMNVEV (reference sequence). The CDR3 extends over 16 amino acids. V lost 5 bases to trimming and J lost 8 bases, with 21 bases between them. CDR3 nucleotides: TGTGCCAGCAGTACAAAGGCCCCAGGGGAGAGAGAAAAACTGTTTTTT. Protein sequence: CASSTKAPGEREKLFF. Full variable domain (remainder filled in from reference TRBV27 and TRBJ1-4): EAQVTQNPRYLITVTGKKLTVTCSQNMNHEYMSWYRQDPGLGLRQIYYSMNVEVTDKGDVPEGYKVSRKEKRNFPLILESPSPNQTSLYFCASSTKAPGEREKLFFGSGTQLSVL.

This clone was observed once. The rearrangement links TRBV9 to TRBJ2-1; TRBD2 is a possible D gene (6 bases). There are 15 residues in the CDR3. Trimming cost V 6 bases and J 5 bases, with 18 bases left between them. CDR1 and CDR2 (germline): SGDLS, YYNGEE. The CDR3 reads CASNLGGNTDNEQFF. The CDR3 DNA reads as TGTGCCAGCAACCTGGGGGGAAATACTGACAATGAGCAGTTCTTC.

With regard to this clone: Additional DNA sequences in this sample encode the identical CDR3. The genes are TRBV9 and TRBJ2-1; the D is unclear. The CDR3 spans 16 residues. Trimming left V 0 bases short and J 0 bases short, with 10 bases between. The V gene's germline CDR1 is SGDLS and CDR2 YYNGEE. The CDR3 DNA reads TGTGCCAGCAGCGTAGTCGGACGGAGCTCCTACAATGAGCAGTTCTTC. Amino acids: CASSVVGRSSYNEQFF.

The chain has TRBV6-5 and TRBJ2-5; tentatively, D is TRBD1 or TRBD2 (5 bases each). The germline V and J ends were trimmed by 5 bases and 1 base, with 11 bases remaining between them. CDR1 is MNHEY, CDR2 SVGAGI, per germline. The CDR3 length is 14 residues. CDR3 nucleotide sequence: TGTGCCAGCAGTCCCCCGGGACCCCAAGAGACCCAGTACTTC. This gives the protein CASSPPGPQETQYF.

This rearrangement joins TRBV14 to TRBJ1-1; D unresolved. V was pared by 2 bases and J by 3 bases, with 7 bases between. CDR3 length equals 13 residues. Germline-derived CDR1 and CDR2 are SGHDN and FVKESK. In DNA form, the CDR3 reads TGTGCCAGCAGCCAACACAGAGACACTGAAGCTTTCTTT. Translation gives CASSQHRDTEAFF.

In its sample, this clone was seen a few times. Other DNA sequences within the sample encode an identical CDR3. The chain employs TRBV7-2 and TRBJ2-3; TRBD2 aligns across 7 bases. After removal of 0 bases from V and 1 base from J, the junction contained 4 bases not matched to a gene. The V gene's germline CDR1 is SGHTA and CDR2 FQGNSA. The CDR3 spans 16 residues. The CDR3 DNA follows: TGTGCCAGCAGCTTAGCGCCTGGGGGGGGCACAGATACGCAGTATTTT. Translating it yields CASSLAPGGGTDTQYF.

The chain links TRBV7-2 to TRBJ2-7; maybe TRBD2 (6 bases). The CDR3 contains 15 residues. With 1 base removed from V and 1 base from J, the gap between germline ends came to 11 bases. Germline assignment: CDR1 SGHTA and CDR2 FQGNSA. CDR3 loop: CASSLGSSVSYEQYF. The DNA of the CDR3 is TGTGCCAGCAGCTTAGGGTCTAGCGTATCCTACGAGCAGTACTTC. Together with reference TRBV7-2 and TRBJ2-7, the CDR3 gives the full variable domain: GAGVSQSPSNKVTEKGKDVELRCDPISGHTALYWYRQSLGQGLEFLIYFQGNSAPDKSGLPSDRFSAERTGGSVSTLTIQRTQQEDSAVYLCASSLGSSVSYEQYFGPGTRLTVT.

V and J are TRBV2 and TRBJ2-7, with D unresolved. Per germline, CDR1 SNHLY and CDR2 FYNNEI. The ends were cut back, 0 bases at V and 5 bases at J, with 8 bases in the middle. This CDR3 comprises 13 residues. CDR3 protein: CASSEAGIDEQYF. The CDR3 nucleotides read TGTGCCAGCAGTGAAGCAGGGATAGACGAGCAGTACTTC.

This chain links TRBV27 with TRBJ1-1; no clear D gene. Between the trimmed V and J ends, which lost 3 bases and 2 bases, there was a span of 13 bases. This CDR3 region has 15 residues. Germline values: CDR1 MNHEY, CDR2 SMNVEV (reference sequence). The CDR3, as DNA: TGTGCCAGCAGTTTTTCTGAGGAGGGTAACACTGAAGCTTTCTTT. Its protein is CASSFSEEGNTEAFF.

This clone has more than one count but fewer than ten. The rearrangement uses TRBV7-2 and TRBJ2-3, with TRBD2 matching over 13 bases. V lost 10 bases to trimming and J lost 2 bases; unmatched junction nucleotides: 6. The CDR3 sequence is 15 residues long. Germline CDR1 SGHTA, CDR2 FQGNSA. The CDR3 is CATRLAGGSTDTQYF. DNA of the CDR3: TGTGCCACAAGACTAGCGGGGGGATCCACAGATACGCAGTATTTT.

The rearrangement uses TRBV11-1 and TRBJ1-1; D is unclear. The germline V gene encodes CDR1 SGHAT and CDR2 FQDESV (reference sequence). Trimming removed 5 bases at V and 1 base at J, with 11 bases between. This CDR3 contains 14 residues. The CDR3 protein is CASSHGRANTEAFF. DNA for the CDR3: TGTGCCAGCAGCCACGGACGGGCGAACACTGAAGCTTTCTTT.

Note on this clone: One end of the junction fails to match germline, which may point to a read error. The chain uses TRBV10-3 and TRBJ2-1; TRBD2 is a possible D gene (7 bases). The CDR3 extends over 16 amino acids. From germline, CDR1 is ENHRY and CDR2 SYGVKD. This CDR3 reads CAISELRGGSHNEQFF. The CDR3 DNA reads TGTGCCATCAGTGAGCTCCGCGGGGGCTCCCACAATGAGCAGTTCTTC.

CDR3 DNA: TGCGCCAGCAGCCGGGGCGTTATGAACACTGAAGCTTTCTTT. Protein product: CASSRGVMNTEAFF. V usage is TRBV4-1 and J usage is TRBJ1-1, with D possibly TRBD1 on 5 matching bases. Germline assignment: CDR1 MGHRA and CDR2 YSYEKL. The V gene lost 4 bases and the J gene lost 0 bases, with 9 bases spanning the gap. The CDR3 contains 14 residues.

This rearrangement joins TRBV9 to TRBJ1-1, with 7 nucleotides matching TRBD1. Germline V gene sequence: CDR1 SGDLS, CDR2 YYNGEE. The J segment lost 5 bases and the V segment lost 0 bases, leaving 10 bases of the junction unmatched. CDR3 length: 16 residues. CDR3 amino acids: CASSVGVRSRGTEAFF. In nucleotides, the CDR3 is TGTGCCAGCAGCGTAGGAGTCCGTAGCAGGGGGACTGAAGCTTTCTTT.

In the case of this clone: This specimen includes other DNA sequences encoding the same CDR3. The chain couples TRBV7-2 to TRBJ1-5; D is perhaps TRBD1 (5 bases). Per the germline V gene, CDR1 is SGHTA and CDR2 is FQGNSA. Trimming cost V 5 bases and J 5 bases, with 10 bases left between them. CDR3 length equals 13 residues. CDR3 sequence reads: CASSQQGDQPQHF. The CDR3 region has the DNA TGTGCCAGCAGCCAGCAGGGAGATCAGCCCCAGCATTTT.

This clone was counted a few times. This chain links TRBV9 with TRBJ1-3; the D gene is possibly TRBD1 (5 bases). CDR1 and CDR2 from the germline V gene are SGDLS and YYNGEE. This CDR3 is built from 13 residues. V gave up 4 bases and J gave up 6 bases, with 11 bases separating them. The CDR3 DNA sequence: TGTGCCAGCAGCCTCGGGACGGAAAACACCATATATTTT. Protein: CASSLGTENTIYF. Drawing the rest from reference TRBV9 and TRBJ1-3, the complete variable domain is DSGVTQTPKHLITATGQRVTLRCSPRSGDLSVYWYQQSLDQGLQFLIQYYNGEERAKGNILERFSAQQFPDLHSELNLSSLELGDSALYFCASSLGTENTIYFGEGSWLTVV.

This clone was counted a few times. This sequence joins TRBV10-3 and TRBJ2-3; 7 nucleotides align to TRBD2. Trimming took 6 bases from V and 1 from J; bases not matched to a gene: 4. CDR3 length: 14 amino acids. Germline CDR1 reads ENHRY; CDR2 reads SYGVKD. Written as DNA, the CDR3 is TGTGCCATCAGACCGAGCGGGGGCACAGATACGCAGTATTTT. Protein sequence: CAIRPSGGTDTQYF.

This sequence joins TRBV5-1 and TRBJ1-3, with D possibly being TRBD1 (6 bases). Trimming shortened V by 3 bases and J by 0 bases, and 10 bases separated the two germline ends. The CDR3 is made up of 15 amino acids. Germline V gene lookup returns CDR1 SGHRS and CDR2 YFSETQ. The DNA of the CDR3 is TGCGCCAGCAGCTCCGGACAGAGCTCTGGAAACACCATATATTTT. Encoded protein: CASSSGQSSGNTIYF.

This clone turned up a few times. The chain joins TRBV2 to TRBJ1-5; D perhaps matches TRBD1 (6 bases). V shed 6 bases and J shed 1 base, with 13 bases lying between them. The CDR3 extends over 15 amino acids. Germline CDR1 SNHLY, CDR2 FYNNEI. The CDR3 is CASRQQGQSNQPQHF. For the CDR3, the DNA is TGTGCCAGCAGACAACAGGGCCAAAGCAATCAGCCCCAGCATTTT.

This rearrangement joins TRBV25-1 to TRBJ2-7; possible D gene TRBD1, 6 bases. This CDR3 is built from 13 residues. Trimming left V 7 bases short and J 3 bases short, with 13 bases between. The germline V gene encodes CDR1 MGHDK and CDR2 SYGVNS. The CDR3 DNA is TGTGCCAGCACCGCGTTAGGGGGCTACGAGCAGTACTTC. As protein: CASTALGGYEQYF.

The chain joins TRBV30 to TRBJ2-7; tentatively, D is TRBD2 (6 bases). This CDR3 contains 19 residues. The ends were cut back, 3 bases at V and 0 bases at J, with 27 bases in the middle. CDR1 and CDR2 from the germline V gene are GTSNPN and SVGIG (reference sequence). The CDR3 DNA reads as TGTGCCTGGAGGAAAAGGGGCCAGACTAGAGAACGAGGCTCCTACGAGCAGTACTTC. It is translated as CAWRKRGQTRERGSYEQYF.